Below are 17 T cell receptor beta chains sequenced from a single sample in a study of immune cell composition in non-small cell lung cancer. Assay: immunoSEQ multiplex PCR; the TCRdb copy retains only in-frame clones and omits some. Among some 7,000 clones listed, approximately 71% were seen once. The normal lung sample lay at least 3 cm, and maximally far, from the tumour. Specimen: non-adjacent lung tissue. All receptors come from a human donor with non-small cell lung cancer.

Turning to this clone: Sequence at one end of the junction differs from germline and may be a read error. The rearrangement joins TRBV6-1 to TRBJ2-7, with D possibly TRBD1 on 5 matching bases. The CDR3 runs to 13 residues. From germline, CDR1 is MNHNS and CDR2 SASEGT. The CDR3 DNA reads as TGTGCCAGCAGTGAAGACAGGCCTTACGGGCAGTACTTC. This gives the protein CASSEDRPYGQYF.

A single count supports this clone. The V call is TRBV7-9, the J call TRBJ1-2; 10 nucleotides match TRBD1. Germline assignment: CDR1 SEHNR and CDR2 FQNEAQ (reference sequence). The CDR3 sequence is 13 residues long. Unmatched junction bases numbered 5, after V lost 5 bases and J lost 8 bases. The CDR3 DNA follows: TGTGCCAGCAGCATAGGACAGGGGGTAGGCTACACCTTC. Its protein product is CASSIGQGVGYTF.

The gene calls are TRBV11-2 and TRBJ2-1; 9 bases match TRBD2. Germline CDR1 is SGHAT and CDR2 is FQNNGV. The CDR3 length is 17 residues. Unmatched junction bases numbered 10, after V lost 5 bases and J lost 2 bases. CDR3 residues: CASSQRASGTTYNEQFF. For the CDR3, the DNA is TGTGCCAGCAGCCAGAGGGCTAGCGGGACCACCTACAATGAGCAGTTCTTC.

This chain links TRBV7-9 with TRBJ1-1; perhaps TRBD1 as D (5 bases). V was cut by 4 bases and J by 4 bases, with 10 bases left in between. This CDR3 has 13 residues. In germline, CDR1 is SEHNR, CDR2 FQNEAQ (reference sequence). The CDR3 DNA reads as TGTGCCAGCAGCTATGGGGGGTTCACTGAAGCTTTCTTT. Its protein is CASSYGGFTEAFF.

This chain joins TRBV11-2 and TRBJ1-4; possibly TRBD1 for D (5 bases). V dropped 2 bases and J dropped 11 bases, with 12 bases sitting between them. In germline, CDR1 is SGHAT, CDR2 FQNNGV. The CDR3 sequence is 13 residues long. The CDR3 spells CASSLNQGGKLFF. The CDR3 bases are TGTGCCAGCAGCTTAAACCAGGGTGGGAAACTGTTTTTT.

This clone was counted only a few times. The rearrangement joins TRBV5-6 to TRBJ2-2; D gene unclear. The V gene's germline CDR1 is SGHDT and CDR2 YYEEEE. This CDR3 region has 12 residues. Deletions cut 1 base from V and 6 bases from J, with 4 bases between. The CDR3 DNA reads TGTGCCAGCAGCTTGCAGGCCGGGGAGCTGTTTTTT. Its protein is CASSLQAGELFF.

J is TRBJ2-1 and V is TRBV7-3; TRBD2 matches 7 bases. The CDR3 totals 13 residues. In germline, CDR1 is SGHTA, CDR2 FQGTGA. V lost 2 bases, J lost 8 bases, and 3 bases stayed unmatched. CDR3: CASSLGLVDEQFF. The CDR3 nucleotides read TGTGCCAGCAGCTTAGGACTAGTCGATGAGCAGTTCTTC.

This CDR3 is CAISGDVESWGTLRTEAFF. CDR3 DNA: TGTGCCATCAGTGGGGATGTGGAATCGTGGGGGACTTTGAGGACTGAAGCTTTCTTT. V is TRBV10-3 and J is TRBJ1-1, with D possibly being TRBD1 (5 bases). This CDR3 spans 19 amino acids. Germline-derived CDR1 and CDR2 are ENHRY and SYGVKD. V was trimmed by 4 bases and J by 5 bases, leaving 29 bases between them.

The gene calls are TRBV6-6 and TRBJ2-2; maybe TRBD2 (5 bases). CDR1 and CDR2 from the germline V gene are MNHNY and SVGAGI (reference sequence). V was clipped by 2 bases and J by 1 base, with 11 bases between them. The CDR3 runs to 16 residues. CDR3 sequence: CASSYVLGGNTGELFF. The CDR3 DNA reads TGTGCCAGCAGTTACGTACTAGGCGGGAACACCGGGGAGCTGTTTTTT.

The CDR3 DNA follows: TGTGCCAGTAGGACTAGCGGGAGAGAGACCCAGTACTTC. Translating it yields CASRTSGRETQYF. The chain recombines TRBV19 with TRBJ2-5; TRBD2 matches at 12 bases. Per the germline V gene, CDR1 is LNHDA and CDR2 is SQIVND (reference sequence). The V gene end was trimmed by 6 bases and the J gene end by 4 bases; junction bases not matched to a gene: 0. The CDR3 runs 13 residues.

The V gene is TRBV18, the J gene TRBJ2-2, with D unclear. The CDR3 loop spans 15 amino acids. Germline V lookup: CDR1 KGHSH, CDR2 LQKENI. V was trimmed by 2 bases and J by 2 bases, leaving 9 bases between them. In DNA form, the CDR3 reads TGTGCCAGCTCACCAGCACAGAGAAACACCGGGGAGCTGTTTTTT. This sequence encodes CASSPAQRNTGELFF.

The V call is TRBV28, the J call TRBJ2-7, with TRBD1 matching 12 bases. Germline lookup yields CDR1 MDHEN and CDR2 SYDVKM. This CDR3 has 15 residues. V was clipped by 3 bases and J by 4 bases; unmatched bases: 4. The chain's CDR3 is CASSFGGQGAYEQYF. The CDR3 DNA follows: TGTGCCAGCAGTTTCGGGGGACAGGGGGCGTACGAGCAGTACTTC.

The rearrangement joins TRBV7-6 to TRBJ2-5; TRBD2 might be the D (5 bases). Per the germline V gene, CDR1 is SGHVS and CDR2 is FNYEAQ. Trimming cost V 1 base and J 7 bases, with 13 bases left between them. This CDR3 spans 14 amino acids. Here the CDR3 DNA reads TGTGCCAGCAGCTTAGTGCCAACTAGGGCGACCCAGTACTTC. Its protein is CASSLVPTRATQYF.

This clone was picked up one time. The chain carries TRBV7-9 and TRBJ1-1; D is possibly TRBD1 (5 bases). The CDR3 length is 14 residues. Germline assignment: CDR1 SEHNR and CDR2 FQNEAQ (reference sequence). The germline V and J ends were trimmed by 5 bases and 1 base, with 11 bases remaining between them. CDR3 nucleotides: TGTGCCAGCAGCGATAGACAGTGGAACACTGAAGCTTTCTTT. It translates to CASSDRQWNTEAFF.

The genes are TRBV1 and TRBJ2-7; TRBD1 was called by the table and not checked on the DNA. TRBV1 is classified as a pseudogene. The CDR3 runs 14 residues. The CDR3 DNA is TGCACCAGCAGCCGGGACAGGGGGGGCGACGAGCAGTACTTC. This sequence encodes CTSSRDRGGDEQYF.

The chain is built from TRBV6-6 and TRBJ2-7, with D possibly matching TRBD1 (7 bases). V was clipped by 6 bases and J by 1 base, with 19 bases between them. CDR3 size: 16 residues. Germline values: CDR1 MNHNY, CDR2 SVGAGI (reference sequence). The DNA for the CDR3 is TGTGCCAGCAGGGTGGGCGGGACAGCGAATTCCTACGAGCAGTACTTC. The encoded protein is CASRVGGTANSYEQYF.

This chain uses TRBV2 with TRBJ1-5; maybe TRBD1 (5 bases). The length of the CDR3 is 14 residues. V lost 5 bases to trimming and J lost 1 base, with 9 bases between them. CDR1 SNHLY and CDR2 FYNNEI come from the germline V gene. Here the CDR3 DNA reads TGTGCCAGCAGTCCGGGACTAAGCAATCAGCCCCAGCATTTT. Translation: CASSPGLSNQPQHF. The full variable domain, rest sourced from reference TRBV2 and TRBJ1-5, is EPEVTQTPSHQVTQMGQEVILRCVPISNHLYFYWYRQILGQKVEFLVSFYNNEISEKSEIFDDQFSVERPDGSNFTLKIRSTKLEDSAMYFCASSPGLSNQPQHFGDGTRLSIL.